This TCR beta chain was profiled in a study of identical twins. This clonotype has at least ten counts. A universal primer binding site was introduced by template switching. The final cDNA contained unique molecular identifiers. TCRdb reanalysed the 5' RACE reads using MiXCR and keeps one entry per CDR3 protein. The sample carries approximately 680,000 distinct CDR3 sequences, about 7.6% recorded once. Germline CDR1 MNHNY, CDR2 SVGAGI (reference sequence). The CDR3 is made up of 11 amino acids. The V and J ends lost 10 bases and 7 bases, in that order; junction bases with no gene match: 2. These records were also assigned to another study, of yellow fever vaccine responses in identical twins.

The specimen sequenced was PBMCs. This TCR was sampled from a woman between 18 and 30 years old in good health. The rearrangement uses TRBV6-6 and TRBJ1-5, with TRBD1 matching over 9 bases. CDR3 residues: CATGTGQPQHF. Here the CDR3 DNA reads TGTGCCACCGGGACAGGGCAGCCCCAGCATTTT.